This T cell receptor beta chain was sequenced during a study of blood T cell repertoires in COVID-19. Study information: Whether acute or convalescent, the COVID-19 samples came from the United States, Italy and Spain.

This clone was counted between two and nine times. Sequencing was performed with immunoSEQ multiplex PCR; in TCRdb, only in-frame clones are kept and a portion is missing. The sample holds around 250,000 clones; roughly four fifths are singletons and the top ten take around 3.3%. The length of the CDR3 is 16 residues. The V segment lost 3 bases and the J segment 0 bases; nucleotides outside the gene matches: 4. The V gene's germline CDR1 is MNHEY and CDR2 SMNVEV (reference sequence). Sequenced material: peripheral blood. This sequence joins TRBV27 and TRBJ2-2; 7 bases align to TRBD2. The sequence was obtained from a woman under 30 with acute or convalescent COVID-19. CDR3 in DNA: TGTGCCAGCAGTTTCCCTAGCGGCGCGAACACCGGGGAGCTGTTTTTT. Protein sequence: CASSFPSGANTGELFF.